Shown below are 2 T cell receptor beta chains from a single sample sequenced in a study of cytomegalovirus exposure and HLA in healthy donors. Amplification used 60 Vbeta primers and 13 Jbeta primers. The method was immunoSEQ multiplex PCR; TCRdb's version includes in-frame clones alone and lacks a portion of them. The sample lists 120,000 or so clones, around four fifths seen once, with around 3.2% in the top ten. Sample: PBMCs. All receptors come from a woman aged 60-75 years in good health and CMV-seropositive.

There are a few counts of this clone. The chain carries TRBV5-1 and TRBJ1-4; a weak D match, TRBD1 (5 bases). This CDR3 comprises 14 residues. V was cut by 1 base and J by 3 bases, with 7 bases left in between. Looked up from germline, CDR1 is SGHRS and CDR2 is YFSETQ. The CDR3 coding sequence is TGCGCCAGCAGCTTGATGGGGCCTAATGAAAAACTGTTTTTT. Protein product: CASSLMGPNEKLFF.

Here the CDR3 DNA reads TGTGCCAGCTCACCGGACAGGGGATCCTACGAGCAGTACTTC. Its protein product is CASSPDRGSYEQYF. The chain joins TRBV18 to TRBJ2-7; 9 positions match TRBD1. Germline loops: CDR1 KGHSH, CDR2 LQKENI. The length of the CDR3 is 14 residues. J was trimmed by 1 base and V by 3 bases; bases with no gene match: 1.